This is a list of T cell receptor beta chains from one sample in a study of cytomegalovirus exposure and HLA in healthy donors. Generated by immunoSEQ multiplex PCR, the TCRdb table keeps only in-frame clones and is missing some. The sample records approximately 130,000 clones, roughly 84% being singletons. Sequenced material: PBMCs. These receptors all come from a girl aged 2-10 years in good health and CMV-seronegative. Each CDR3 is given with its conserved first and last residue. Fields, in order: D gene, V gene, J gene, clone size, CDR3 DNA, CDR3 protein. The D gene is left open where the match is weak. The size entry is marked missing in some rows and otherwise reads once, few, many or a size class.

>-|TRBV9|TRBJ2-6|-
TGTGCCAGCAGCTCAACGGAGGGGACTGTATACTCTGGGGCCAACGTCCTGACTTTC
CASSSTEGTVYSGANVLTF
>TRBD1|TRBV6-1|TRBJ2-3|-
TGTGCCGGGCAGACAGGGGGCCCAGATACGCAGTATTTT
CAGQTGGPDTQYF
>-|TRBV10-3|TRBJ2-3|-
TGTGCCATCAGTGCGTTCACAGATACGCAGTATTTT
CAISAFTDTQYF
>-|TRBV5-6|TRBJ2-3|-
TGTGCCAGCAGCTTGGCCTACGAAGCCGGGGATACGCAGTATTTT
CASSLAYEAGDTQYF
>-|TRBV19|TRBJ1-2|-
TGTGCCAGTAGTCCCGGTCGGAGCTATGGCTACACCTTC
CASSPGRSYGYTF
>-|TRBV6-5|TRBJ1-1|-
TGTGCCAGCAGTTACAGGCGGGCCAACACTGAAGCTTTCTTT
CASSYRRANTEAFF
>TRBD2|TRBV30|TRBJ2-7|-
TGTGCCTGGAGTTCACTAGCGGGTGCGGCCTACGAGCAGTACTTC
CAWSSLAGAAYEQYF
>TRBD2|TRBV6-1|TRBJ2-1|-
TGTGCCAGCAGTGAATTGCCTAGCGGGAGCGGTGAGCAGTTCTTC
CASSELPSGSGEQFF
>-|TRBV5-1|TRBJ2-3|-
TGCGCCAGCACTACGACGGGAACTAGCACAGATACGCAGTATTTT
CASTTTGTSTDTQYF
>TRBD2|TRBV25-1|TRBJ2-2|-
TGTGCCAGCAGTGGTAGCGGGAGGCCTAACACCGGGGAGCTGTTTTTT
CASSGSGRPNTGELFF
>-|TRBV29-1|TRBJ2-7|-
TGCAGCGTTAGGGGCTCCTACGAGCAGTACTTC
CSVRGSYEQYF
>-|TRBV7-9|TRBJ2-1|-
TGTGCCAGCAGCCCCCGAGGCGGGTATCCGGCGAGCGTTGAGCAGTTCTTC
CASSPRGGYPASVEQFF
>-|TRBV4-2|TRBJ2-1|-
TGTGCCAGCAGTCCCGGGGTTGGTGAGCAGTTCTTC
CASSPGVGEQFF
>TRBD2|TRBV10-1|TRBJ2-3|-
TGCGCCAGCAGTCACCTTAGCGGGAGCACAGATACGCAGTATTTT
CASSHLSGSTDTQYF
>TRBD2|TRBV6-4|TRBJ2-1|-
TGTGCCAGCAGCCCTAATCCGGGGGGGAACAATGAGCAGTTCTTC
CASSPNPGGNNEQFF
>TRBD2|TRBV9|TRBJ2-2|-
TGTGCCAGCAGCGGAAAGCGGGGGGGCACCGGGGAGCTGTTTTTT
CASSGKRGGTGELFF
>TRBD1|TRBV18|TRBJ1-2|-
TGTGCCAGCTCACCACCTACAGGGGACGCCTATGGCTACACCTTC
CASSPPTGDAYGYTF
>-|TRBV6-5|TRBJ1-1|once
TGTGCCAGCAGTTTGGGACTGCCTGACGCTGAAGCTTTCTTT
CASSLGLPDAEAFF
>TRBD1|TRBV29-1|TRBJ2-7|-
TGCAGCGCCGGGACAGGGGCCCACGAGCAGTACTTC
CSAGTGAHEQYF
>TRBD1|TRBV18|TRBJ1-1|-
TGTGCCAGCTCACAACTACACTTATCTCTCGGACAGGGGGCCTCTGAAGCTTTCTTT
CASSQLHLSLGQGASEAFF
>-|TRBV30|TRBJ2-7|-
TGTGCCTGGAGCGTGGGTCAGAGACAGAGAGCCGAGCAGTACTTC
CAWSVGQRQRAEQYF
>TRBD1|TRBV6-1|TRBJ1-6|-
TGTGCCAGTAGTGGCCGGGACAGCCGCGGTTCACCCCTCCACTTT
CASSGRDSRGSPLHF
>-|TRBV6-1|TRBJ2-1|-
TGTGCCAGCACGTCTATTCTTGAGCAGTTCTTC
CASTSILEQFF
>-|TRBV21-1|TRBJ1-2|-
TGTGCCAGCAGCAATTTGTATCAACACGGACAGTATGGCTACACCTTC
CASSNLYQHGQYGYTF
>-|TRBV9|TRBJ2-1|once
TGTGCCAGCGGGGAGGGGGGCGTGAGCTCCTACAATGAGCAGTTCTTC
CASGEGGVSSYNEQFF
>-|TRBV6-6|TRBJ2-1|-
TGTGCCAGCACAAAGAGGGACTCCTACAATGAGCAGTTCTTC
CASTKRDSYNEQFF
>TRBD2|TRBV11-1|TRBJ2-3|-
TGTGCCAGCAGCTCGCCACCCCTTCTAGCGGTTAGCACAGATACGCAGTATTTT
CASSSPPLLAVSTDTQYF
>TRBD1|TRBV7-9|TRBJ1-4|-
TGTGCCAGCGGGACAGGAAGCACTAATGAAAAACTGTTTTTT
CASGTGSTNEKLFF
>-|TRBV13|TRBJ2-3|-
TGTGCCAGCAGGAATAGCGATCTCACAGATACGCAGTATTTT
CASRNSDLTDTQYF
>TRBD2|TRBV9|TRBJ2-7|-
TGTGCCAGCAGCGTAGCTAGCGGGGTTGCCTACGAGCAGTACTTC
CASSVASGVAYEQYF
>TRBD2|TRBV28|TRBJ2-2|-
TGTGCCAGCAGTCCCCCCGGACTAGCGGGAGGACCTACCGGGGAGCTGTTTTTT
CASSPPGLAGGPTGELFF
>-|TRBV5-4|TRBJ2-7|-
TGTGCCAGCAGCTTGGGATTCGGGACAAAAGCCTACGAGCAGTACTTC
CASSLGFGTKAYEQYF
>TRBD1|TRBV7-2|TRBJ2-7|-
TGTGCCAGCAGCTTACGACAGGGGGCGGAAGAGCAGTACTTC
CASSLRQGAEEQYF
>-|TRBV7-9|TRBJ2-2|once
TGTGCCAGCAGCTTAGCGAAAACAGGGACTAATTCCGGGGAGCTGTTTTTT
CASSLAKTGTNSGELFF
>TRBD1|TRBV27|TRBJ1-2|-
TGTGCCAGCAGTCGGGACAGTCTAAACTCGGGTGGCTACACCTTC
CASSRDSLNSGGYTF
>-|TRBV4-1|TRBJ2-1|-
TGCGCCAGCAGCCAAGGGAGGGCGGGAAACTTAAACAATGAGCAGTTCTTC
CASSQGRAGNLNNEQFF
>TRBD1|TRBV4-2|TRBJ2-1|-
TGTGCCAGCAGCCAACATCCATCCGGGGACAGGGACGACAATGAGCAGTTCTTC
CASSQHPSGDRDDNEQFF
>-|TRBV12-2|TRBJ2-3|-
TGTGCAAGTCGCCGGAGGGTGGAGGCGGGGGCCAAACAGAACACAGATACGCAGTATTTT
CASRRRVEAGAKQNTDTQYF
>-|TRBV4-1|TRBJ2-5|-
TGCGCCAGCAGCCAAGACTTCACCCCGAGGGGGCAAGAGACCCAGTACTTC
CASSQDFTPRGQETQYF
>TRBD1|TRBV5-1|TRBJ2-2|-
TGCGCCAGCAGCTCTTCGGGACAGGGCTTAAAGGGCGCCGGGGAGCTGTTTTTT
CASSSSGQGLKGAGELFF
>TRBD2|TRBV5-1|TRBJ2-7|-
TGCGCCAGCAGCTTGGCCGGGACTAGCCGCGAGCAGTACTTC
CASSLAGTSREQYF